Listed below are T cell receptor beta chains from one sample, sequenced in a study of OX40 agonist ivuxolimab in advanced cancers. Libraries were prepared by immunoSEQ multiplex PCR; TCRdb keeps only in-frame clonotypes and omits some of them. The sample includes about 55,000 clones, around 80% of them seen just once. This specimen consisted of CD4+ or CD8+ T cells sorted from blood, obtained in a trial of the OX40 agonist ivuxolimab. These receptors were collected from an adult with an advanced solid tumor such as melanoma, head and neck, liver or kidney cancer. Both conserved end residues are part of each CDR3. The D gene is left open where the match is weak. Rows give clone size only sometimes, using once, few, many, or a class for an expanded clone.

d_call	v_call	j_call	clone_size	cdr3_nt	cdr3_aa
-	TRBV5-8	TRBJ1-4	-	TGTGCCAGCAGCTTGTACAGACCGGATGAAAAACTGTTTTTT	CASSLYRPDEKLFF
TRBD1	TRBV28	TRBJ1-6	-	TGTGCCAGCAGTTTCGGGACAGGGGTAGGTAATTCACCCCTCCACTTT	CASSFGTGVGNSPLHF
-	TRBV5-1	TRBJ1-1	-	TGCGCCAGCAGGTCGTCAGGGGAGGCAGCTTTCTTT	CASRSSGEAAFF
-	TRBV28	TRBJ2-3	-	TGTGCCAGCAGCCCTAGGGGCGGGGTGGCGGATACGCAGTATTTT	CASSPRGGVADTQYF
TRBD2	TRBV27	TRBJ2-1	-	TGTGCCAGCAGTTTACTAGCGGGACGGTCGGATGAGCAGTTCTTC	CASSLLAGRSDEQFF
-	TRBV2	TRBJ1-5	-	TGTGCCAGCTTGAGGGATAGCAATCAGCCCCAGCATTTT	CASLRDSNQPQHF
-	TRBV15	TRBJ1-5	-	TGTGCCACCAGAGGGGAGAGCAATCAGCCCCAGCATTTT	CATRGESNQPQHF
-	TRBV27	TRBJ2-7	-	TGTGCCAGCAGAGAACACCGCGACAGTAAGGGAGGCGAGCAGTACTTC	CASREHRDSKGGEQYF
TRBD1	TRBV18	TRBJ2-3	-	TGTGCCAGCTCACCAGGAACGACAGGGGGGGATACGCAGTATTTT	CASSPGTTGGDTQYF
TRBD1	TRBV28	TRBJ2-5	-	TGTGCCAGCACCCGGACAGGGGAAGAGACCCAGTACTTC	CASTRTGEETQYF
TRBD1	TRBV28	TRBJ1-2	-	TGTGCCAGCAGTTTATGGCAGGGGGCGCTTAACGGCTACACCTTC	CASSLWQGALNGYTF
TRBD2	TRBV4-1	TRBJ2-7	-	TGCGCCAGCAGCCAGGGACTTAGCGGGCTCAGCTACGAGCAGTACTTC	CASSQGLSGLSYEQYF
-	TRBV6-5	TRBJ2-7	-	TGTGCCAGCAGTTACTCGCAAAGCAGCTCCTACGAGCAGTACTTC	CASSYSQSSSYEQYF
TRBD1	TRBV7-2	TRBJ1-2	-	TGTGCCAGCAGCCTCAACAGGGGAGCTAACTATGGCTACACCTTC	CASSLNRGANYGYTF
TRBD1	TRBV4-3	TRBJ1-1	once	TGCGCCAGCAGCCAAGAAAATCCGCCAGGGGGCAAAAACACTGAAGCTTTCTTT	CASSQENPPGGKNTEAFF
-	TRBV7-3	TRBJ2-1	few	TGTGCCAGCAGCCAAACTCCGGGTTCCTACAATGAGCAGTTCTTC	CASSQTPGSYNEQFF
-	TRBV6-5	TRBJ2-7	-	TGTGCCAGCAGTCGATCGGGAGAGCAGTACTTC	CASSRSGEQYF
-	TRBV27	TRBJ1-1	-	TGTGCCAGCAGCAAATTAACCGGGACGATTATCGCTTTCTTT	CASSKLTGTIIAFF
-	TRBV7-3	TRBJ2-5	-	TGTGCCAGCAGCCCCGGACACTTAACGGGAGAGACCCAGTACTTC	CASSPGHLTGETQYF
-	TRBV9	TRBJ1-2	-	TGTGCCAGCAGCCCCGGATGGGGTTTGAGCGGCTACACCTTC	CASSPGWGLSGYTF
TRBD1	TRBV5-6	TRBJ1-5	-	TGTGCCAGCAGCCTCCGACAGGGTAGAGGTCAGCCCCAGCATTTT	CASSLRQGRGQPQHF
TRBD2	TRBV7-3	TRBJ2-1	-	TGTGCCAGCAGCTTAGTTATAGCGGGAGTGAATGAGCAGTTCTTC	CASSLVIAGVNEQFF
-	TRBV27	TRBJ2-7	-	TGTGCCAGCAGCCGTATAGGGTACGAGCAGTACTTC	CASSRIGYEQYF
-	TRBV6-5	TRBJ2-3	-	TGTGCCAGCAGTAGGGCTAGTGGACCAACAGATACGCAGTATTTT	CASSRASGPTDTQYF
-	TRBV4-1	TRBJ2-2	-	TGCGCCAGCAGCCCGGGACACGGCTCTAACACCGGGGAGCTGTTTTTT	CASSPGHGSNTGELFF
-	TRBV18	TRBJ2-7	-	TGTGCCAGCTCACCGGAAGTTCCCGAGCAGTACTTC	CASSPEVPEQYF
-	TRBV5-8	TRBJ1-2	-	TGTGCCAGCAGCCCCGACATTAACTATGGCTACACCTTC	CASSPDINYGYTF
TRBD2	TRBV19	TRBJ2-1	-	TGTGCCAGTCACTCTACTAGCGGGAGGTTCAATGAGCAGTTCTTC	CASHSTSGRFNEQFF
TRBD1	TRBV5-1	TRBJ1-6	few	TGCGCCAGCAGCTTGGCCCCACAGGGGACCTCTAATTCTAATAATTCACCCCTCCACTTT	CASSLAPQGTSNSNNSPLHF
-	TRBV7-8	TRBJ1-6	-	TGTGCCAGCAGCACCCGGGTCCAGGGGACTTCACCCCTCCACTTT	CASSTRVQGTSPLHF
-	TRBV5-1	TRBJ1-2	-	TGCGCCAGCAGCTTGAGACGGGAAGGTGGCTACACCTTC	CASSLRREGGYTF
-	TRBV5-1	TRBJ2-1	-	TGCGCCAGCAGCTTGGTTGTTAGCCATTACAATGAGCAGTTCTTC	CASSLVVSHYNEQFF
-	TRBV5-1	TRBJ2-5	-	TGCGCCAGCAGCTTGTCGGGATCGGAGACCCAGTACTTC	CASSLSGSETQYF
-	TRBV25-1	TRBJ2-3	-	TGTGCCAGCAGTGACCAGTGGACAGCGCCCACAGATACGCAGTATTTT	CASSDQWTAPTDTQYF
TRBD2	TRBV7-2	TRBJ2-5	-	TGTGCCAGCAGCTTCCAACCGGGACTAGCGGGCCAAGAGACCCAGTACTTC	CASSFQPGLAGQETQYF
-	TRBV29-1	TRBJ2-2	-	TGCAGCGTTCGGCCCCTTTCGCCTCACGGGGAGCTGTTTTTT	CSVRPLSPHGELFF
-	TRBV7-2	TRBJ1-1	-	TGTGCCAGCAGCCCCGGACAGCTGAACACTGAAGCTTTCTTT	CASSPGQLNTEAFF
TRBD2	TRBV7-3	TRBJ2-1	-	TGTGCCAGCAGCCTCCAGGGACTAACAACCAATGAGCAGTTCTTC	CASSLQGLTTNEQFF
TRBD2	TRBV9	TRBJ2-1	-	TGTGCCAGCAGCGTAGACGTGACTAGCAGCCCCCTGGGGCAGTTCTTC	CASSVDVTSSPLGQFF
TRBD1	TRBV7-3	TRBJ1-1	-	TGTGCCAGCAGCTCTCAAGGGACAGGTATGAACACTGAAACTTTCTTT	CASSSQGTGMNTETFF
TRBD2	TRBV6-5	TRBJ2-7	-	TGTGCCAGCAGTCGACTAGCGGGAGGGCGGAGCGAGCAGTACTTC	CASSRLAGGRSEQYF
-	TRBV6-5	TRBJ2-7	-	TGTGCCAGCAGGGATCATTACGAGCAGTACTTC	CASRDHYEQYF
TRBD1	TRBV28	TRBJ2-7	-	TGTGCCAGCAGTTTAGCCGGGACAGGGAAGAACGAGCAGTACTTC	CASSLAGTGKNEQYF
-	TRBV5-1	TRBJ1-2	-	TGCGCCAGCAGCTCTCACTCCGCGGCAACTAACTATGGCTACACCTTC	CASSSHSAATNYGYTF
TRBD1	TRBV19	TRBJ2-7	-	TGTGCCAGTAGTAGGGACAGGGAGTACGAGCAGTACTTC	CASSRDREYEQYF
-	TRBV6-1	TRBJ2-7	-	TGTGCCAGCAGTGAAGGGACACCACGCTCCTACGAGCAGTACTTC	CASSEGTPRSYEQYF
-	TRBV6-5	TRBJ1-2	-	TGTGCCAGCAGTGAACGGGGGTCGAATGGCTACACCTTC	CASSERGSNGYTF
TRBD1	TRBV10-3	TRBJ1-6	once	TGTGCCATCAGTGAGTCAGGGGGGGCGACAGGGCGGTGGAATTCACCCCTCCACTTT	CAISESGGATGRWNSPLHF
-	TRBV7-9	TRBJ1-2	-	TGTGCCAGCAGCCCCCAACAGGGAGTGTTTGGCTACACCTTC	CASSPQQGVFGYTF
-	TRBV18	TRBJ1-2	-	TGTGCCAGCTCACCACCGAAACAGGGACATGGCTACACCTTC	CASSPPKQGHGYTF
TRBD2	TRBV6-6	TRBJ2-1	-	TGTGCCAGCAGTTACTCGGGCGGGAGGAGCGGCAATGAGCAGTTCTTC	CASSYSGGRSGNEQFF
TRBD2	TRBV7-2	TRBJ2-2	-	TGTGCCAGCACCCCTAGCGGGGCTGGGACCGGGGAGCTGTTTTTT	CASTPSGAGTGELFF
-	TRBV27	TRBJ1-1	-	TGTGCCAGCAGTTTCGCCGGACGGTACACTGAAGCTTTCTTT	CASSFAGRYTEAFF
TRBD1	TRBV23-1	TRBJ2-7	-	TGCGCCAGCAGTCCAAGTGGCAGGGGGCTGTCCTACGAGCAGTACTTC	CASSPSGRGLSYEQYF